Shown below are 14 T cell receptor beta chains from a single sample sequenced in a study of graft-versus-host responses after intestinal transplantation. For these receptors, no antigen is known. Here immunoSEQ multiplex PCR was the method, and the copy in TCRdb shows in-frame clones only, minus some. Counted here are some 140,000 clones, around nine tenths occurring once; the ten biggest clones make up around 0.16%. Sequencing used unstimulated CD4+ T cells sorted from spleen or lymph node cells, obtained before intestinal transplant. Every receptor here comes from a human donor who received an intestinal transplant.

The rearrangement links TRBV6-4 to TRBJ1-1; D ambiguous. The V gene's germline CDR1 is MRHNA and CDR2 SNTAGT. Trimming shortened V by 3 bases and J by 12 bases, and 14 bases separated the two germline ends. CDR3 size: 12 residues. CDR3 loop: CASSDLRARTFF. For the CDR3, the DNA is TGTGCCAGCAGTGATCTCCGGGCAAGGACTTTCTTT.

The CDR3 spells CAWTSGRGNTEAFF. The CDR3, as DNA: TGTGCCTGGACAAGTGGACGGGGGAACACTGAAGCTTTCTTT. This chain connects TRBV30 to TRBJ1-1; unclear D gene. CDR3 length: 14 residues. In germline, CDR1 is GTSNPN, CDR2 SVGIG (reference sequence). Trimming left V 4 bases short and J 1 base short, with 13 bases between.

The chain uses TRBV2 and TRBJ1-6, with D unresolved. This CDR3 has 14 residues. From germline, CDR1 is SNHLY and CDR2 FYNNEI. V gave up 3 bases and J gave up 4 bases, with 7 bases separating them. This chain's CDR3 is CASSDTAYNSPLHF. CDR3 nucleotides: TGTGCCAGCAGTGATACAGCTTATAATTCACCCCTCCACTTT. Full variable domain (remainder filled in from reference TRBV2 and TRBJ1-6): EPEVTQTPSHQVTQMGQEVILRCVPISNHLYFYWYRQILGQKVEFLVSFYNNEISEKSEIFDDQFSVERPDGSNFTLKIRSTKLEDSAMYFCASSDTAYNSPLHFGNGTRLTVT.

The chain has TRBV30 and TRBJ2-4; D is possibly TRBD1 (5 bases). This CDR3 is built from 12 residues. The V end lost 0 bases, the J end lost 8 bases, and 8 bases lay between the germline ends. Looked up from germline, CDR1 is GTSNPN and CDR2 is SVGIG (reference sequence). The CDR3 DNA follows: TGTGCCTGGAGTGTACAGGTAGACATTCAGTACTTC. Translated: CAWSVQVDIQYF.

The CDR3 DNA sequence: TGTGCCAGCAGTTACGCGTCCGAGGGGCAGTACTTC. It yields the protein CASSYASEGQYF. V and J are TRBV6-6 and TRBJ2-7, with a tentative D call TRBD2 (5 bases). Germline V gene data show CDR1 as MNHNY and CDR2 as SVGAGI (reference sequence). The CDR3 totals 12 residues. V lost 2 bases and J lost 9, with 11 bases in between.

This chain links TRBV5-4 with TRBJ2-1, with 7 bases aligning to TRBD1. V was pared by 9 bases and J by 4 bases, with 13 bases of the junction left unmatched. The CDR3 runs to 15 residues. Germline loops: CDR1 SGHNT, CDR2 YYREEE (reference sequence). The CDR3 DNA sequence: TGTGCCACCCAACCGGGACAGTCAAGTTACAATGAGCAGTTCTTC. It specifies CATQPGQSSYNEQFF.

This chain uses TRBV30 with TRBJ1-5; D remains unclear. Trimming left V 3 bases short and J 3 bases short, with 12 bases between. CDR3 length: 14 residues. Germline lookup yields CDR1 GTSNPN and CDR2 SVGIG (reference sequence). Here the CDR3 DNA reads TGTGCCTGGAGCAAAGGGATGAACAATCAGCCCCAGCATTTT. Translation: CAWSKGMNNQPQHF.

In this sample, this clone turned up once. The chain links TRBV6-5 to TRBJ1-3; D uncertain. The ends were cut back, 7 bases at V and 3 bases at J, with 10 bases in the middle. The germline V gene has CDR1 MNHEY and CDR2 SVGAGI. This CDR3 region has 13 residues. The CDR3 bases are TGTGCCAGCACGCCGGGTGGTGGAAACACCATATATTTT. This codes for CASTPGGGNTIYF.

The chain is built from TRBV9 and TRBJ1-1; a weak D match, TRBD1 (5 bases). The CDR3 consists of 15 residues. Trimming cost V 4 bases and J 1 base, with 14 bases left between them. Germline CDR1 and CDR2: SGDLS and YYNGEE. DNA of the CDR3: TGTGCCAGCAGCACCTCCGGGGGGTGGAACACTGAAGCTTTCTTT. This sequence encodes CASSTSGGWNTEAFF.

The genes are TRBV30 and TRBJ2-1, with a possible D match to TRBD1 (6 bases). V was pared by 5 bases and J by 4 bases, with 15 bases between. The germline V gene has CDR1 GTSNPN and CDR2 SVGIG (reference sequence). The CDR3 runs to 14 residues. The DNA of the CDR3 is TGTGCCTGGGCCCCGGGACACCGGTACAATGAGCAGTTCTTC. Amino acid sequence: CAWAPGHRYNEQFF.

The V and J genes are TRBV7-3 and TRBJ2-5, with 9 positions matching TRBD2. The junction had 11 bases not matched to a gene; V was cut back by 5 bases and J by 7 bases. Germline CDR1 is SGHTA and CDR2 is FQGTGA. The CDR3 runs to 15 residues. This CDR3 is CASSREGGGAGTQYF. The CDR3 DNA sequence: TGTGCCAGCAGCCGCGAAGGCGGGGGGGCCGGGACCCAGTACTTC.

The table lists this clone with a count of one. This chain uses TRBV11-2 with TRBJ2-5; 9 positions agree with TRBD2. J was trimmed by 4 bases and V by 6 bases; bases with no gene match: 12. Germline V gene lookup returns CDR1 SGHAT and CDR2 FQNNGV. CDR3 size: 16 residues. The DNA for the CDR3 is TGTGCCAGCAGTTTCCTTGGGGCGGGGGGGAGAGAGACCCAGTACTTC. Translation gives CASSFLGAGGRETQYF.

The V gene is TRBV7-6, the J gene TRBJ2-7, with TRBD1 matching over 8 bases. Germline-derived CDR1 and CDR2 are SGHVS and FNYEAQ. Trimming at V came to 4 bases and at J to 0 bases, leaving 8 bases not matched to a gene. The CDR3 spans 16 residues. The CDR3 is CASSSHPGQDSYEQYF. The CDR3, as DNA: TGTGCCAGCAGCTCCCACCCGGGACAGGACTCCTACGAGCAGTACTTC. Based on the CDR3 plus reference TRBV7-6 and TRBJ2-7, the full variable domain is GAGVSQSPRYKVTKRGQDVALRCDPISGHVSLYWYRQALGQGPEFLTYFNYEAQQDKSGLPNDRFSAERPEGSISTLTIQRTEQRDSAMYRCASSSHPGQDSYEQYFGPGTRLTVT.

V is TRBV6-1 and J is TRBJ1-3; D remains unclear. The CDR3 consists of 15 residues. V lost 5 bases, J lost 8 bases, and 19 bases lay in between. CDR1 MNHNS and CDR2 SASEGT come from the germline V gene. The CDR3 nucleotides read TGTGCCAGCAGTTGGAGGGCCCCTGGTTTGGACACCATATATTTT. Amino acids: CASSWRAPGLDTIYF.